This TCR beta chain stems from a study of T cell changes during pregnancy in multiple sclerosis. This clone has only one observation. J gave up 5 bases and V 4 bases, and 6 bases lay outside the gene matches. Germline CDR1 is LNHNV and CDR2 is YYDKDF (reference sequence). This CDR3 comprises 14 residues. This table comes from immunoSEQ multiplex PCR, and its TCRdb copy is limited to in-frame clones, with some not included. This sample has about 110,000 clones; more than 80% occur once, and the top ten carry 1.6%. This specimen consisted of peripheral blood, obtained before pregnancy. The receptor's source is a female donor with multiple sclerosis, enrolled in a pregnancy study. The chain joins TRBV15 to TRBJ2-5; 8 bases match TRBD2. CDR3 in amino acids: CATSISGGRETQYF. The DNA of the CDR3 is TGTGCCACCAGCATTTCGGGGGGGCGGGAGACCCAGTACTTC. Together with reference TRBV15 and TRBJ2-5, the CDR3 gives the full variable domain: DAMVIQNPRYQVTQFGKPVTLSCSQTLNHNVMYWYQQKSSQAPKLLFHYYDKDFNNEADTPDNFQSRRPNTSFCFLDIRSPGLGDTAMYLCATSISGGRETQYFGPGTRLLVL.